One sample yielded the 23 T cell receptor beta chains listed below, sequenced in a study of blood T cell repertoires in COVID-19 (dated by TCRdb to 2019 to 2021). The method behind the library was the immunoSEQ multiplex PCR assay. TCRdb provides this immuneACCESS table in a form limited to in-frame rearrangements. Some clones are lacking; in checked studies, under half of them reflect an unresolved V gene, and why the rest are absent is not known. The sample includes around 25,000 clones, with 90% observed a single time. 7.5% to 9% of the sample belongs to the ten largest clones. Sequencing was carried out using peripheral blood. The receptors stem from a human donor in a cohort sampled during active COVID-19.

CDR3 sequence: CASSGTGVTGELFF. In DNA form, the CDR3 reads TGCGCCAGCAGCGGGACAGGGGTCACCGGGGAGCTGTTTTTT. The chain couples TRBV5-1 to TRBJ2-2; 10 bases are shared with TRBD1. V dropped 4 bases and J dropped 4; count of bases not matched to a gene: 1. The CDR3 has 14 amino acids. Germline V CDR1 and CDR2: SGHRS, YFSETQ.

The sample holds a few counts of this clone. The V call is TRBV19, the J call TRBJ2-7; 8 bases agree with TRBD1. Germline V CDR1 and CDR2: LNHDA, SQIVND (reference sequence). The CDR3 has 14 amino acids. Trimming removed 6 bases from V and 6 bases from J; junction bases left unmatched: 10. CDR3 residues: CASRGPGQVFEQYF. Here the CDR3 DNA reads TGTGCCAGTAGGGGCCCGGGACAGGTTTTCGAGCAGTACTTC.

The chain uses TRBV6-6 and TRBJ2-2, with D possibly being TRBD1 (6 bases). Germline V lookup: CDR1 MNHNY, CDR2 SVGAGI (reference sequence). This CDR3 is built from 16 residues. The ends were cut back, 8 bases at V and 5 bases at J, with 21 bases in the middle. CDR3 sequence reads: CASSSPPDRNTGELFF. The CDR3 DNA sequence: TGTGCCAGCTCTTCCCCCCCTGACAGGAATACCGGGGAGCTGTTTTTT.

CDR3 in DNA: TGTGCCAGCAGTTTATTGACAGAACCCGCCGGGGAGCTGTTTTTT. Its protein is CASSLLTEPAGELFF. The chain recombines TRBV28 with TRBJ2-2; maybe TRBD1 (5 bases). V lost 1 base and J lost 6, with 12 bases in between. Germline V gene lookup returns CDR1 MDHEN and CDR2 SYDVKM. The CDR3 totals 15 residues. Looking up the rest from reference TRBV28 and TRBJ2-2 gives the full variable domain: DVKVTQSSRYLVKRTGEKVFLECVQDMDHENMFWYRQDPGLGLRLIYFSYDVKMKEKGDIPEGYSVSREKKERFSLILESASTNQTSMYLCASSLLTEPAGELFFGEGSRLTVL.

This clone appeared a single time. The V and J genes are TRBV19 and TRBJ1-6; weak D call: TRBD1 (6 bases). V dropped 6 bases and J dropped 9 bases, with 15 bases sitting between them. The CDR3 runs to 14 residues. The germline CDR1 and CDR2 sequences are LNHDA and SQIVND (reference sequence). In DNA, the CDR3 is TGTGCCAGTAGCCACGACAGGTCCGCTTCACCCCTCCACTTT. This encodes CASSHDRSASPLHF. Full variable domain (missing parts from reference TRBV19 and TRBJ1-6): DGGITQSPKYLFRKEGQNVTLSCEQNLNHDAMYWYRQDPGQGLRLIYYSQIVNDFQKGDIAEGYSVSREKKESFPLTVTSAQKNPTAFYLCASSHDRSASPLHFGNGTRLTVT.

This chain uses TRBV29-1 with TRBJ1-1, with D possibly being TRBD1 (5 bases). V was shortened by 4 bases and J by 7 bases, with 13 bases between the two germline ends. The CDR3 has 12 amino acids. Germline V gene data show CDR1 as SQVTM and CDR2 as ANQGSEA. The CDR3 bases are TGCAGCGTTGCTTTGGGGCAGGATGAAGCTTTCTTT. This translates into CSVALGQDEAFF.

CDR3 in amino acids: CASSPHNNSPLHF. The DNA for the CDR3 is TGTGCCAGCTCACCACATAATAATTCACCCCTCCACTTT. The J gene is TRBJ1-6, the V gene TRBV18; D is unresolved. V was pared by 1 base and J by 5 bases, with 3 bases between. The CDR3 consists of 13 residues. Germline V lookup: CDR1 KGHSH, CDR2 LQKENI.

The table lists this clone with a few counts. The chain joins TRBV5-4 to TRBJ1-6; D perhaps matches TRBD1 (5 bases). Trimming pared 0 bases from V and 7 bases from J, leaving 11 bases between. This CDR3 is 15 amino acids long. From germline, CDR1 is SGHNT and CDR2 YYREEE (reference sequence). DNA of the CDR3: TGTGCCAGCAGCTTGGACCCAGGGCGGAATTCACCCCTCCACTTT. Translating gives CASSLDPGRNSPLHF. Complete variable domain (other parts from reference TRBV5-4 and TRBJ1-6): ETGVTQSPTHLIKTRGQQVTLRCSSQSGHNTVSWYQQALGQGPQFIFQYYREEENGRGNFPPRFSGLQFPNYSSELNVNALELDDSALYLCASSLDPGRNSPLHFGNGTRLTVT.

The chain employs TRBV11-3 and TRBJ2-7; D is perhaps TRBD2 (7 bases). Between the trimmed V and J ends, which lost 5 bases and 0 bases, there was a span of 17 bases. The CDR3 sequence is 16 residues long. CDR1 is SGHNT, CDR2 YENEEA, per germline. The CDR3 DNA sequence: TGTGCCAGCAGCCCGGGTCCGGGGGGCCTCTCCTACGAGCAGTACTTC. As protein: CASSPGPGGLSYEQYF.

The CDR3 is CASSLELAGGAQYF. The CDR3, as DNA: TGTGCCAGCAGCTTAGAACTAGCGGGAGGGGCGCAGTATTTT. V gene TRBV7-8 combines with J gene TRBJ2-3; 13 positions match TRBD2. V dropped 1 base and J dropped 10; count of bases not matched to a gene: 2. CDR1 and CDR2 from the germline V gene are SGHVS and FQNEAQ. CDR3 length: 14 residues.

This clone was detected a few times. The chain combines TRBV10-1 with TRBJ2-2; 9 bases fit TRBD1. Germline V gives CDR1 WNHNN, CDR2 SYGVQD (reference sequence). This CDR3 is 17 amino acids long. V was clipped by 7 bases and J by 6 bases; unmatched bases: 15. The CDR3 reads CASIVGVGQGNPGELFF. As DNA, the CDR3 is TGCGCCAGCATAGTGGGGGTGGGACAGGGAAACCCCGGGGAGCTGTTTTTT.

V gene TRBV19 combines with J gene TRBJ1-6, with D maybe TRBD1 (5 bases). The CDR3 is 17 residues long. The ends were cut back, 3 bases at V and 3 bases at J, with 15 bases in the middle. The germline CDR1 and CDR2 sequences are LNHDA and SQIVND (reference sequence). CDR3: CASSIPTQGVYNSPLHF. In DNA, the CDR3 is TGTGCCAGTAGTATCCCGACCCAAGGGGTCTATAATTCACCCCTCCACTTT.

V gene TRBV5-1 combines with J gene TRBJ2-3; TRBD2 agrees at 12 bases. Unmatched junction bases numbered 9, after V lost 6 bases and J lost 4 bases. This CDR3 has 16 amino acids. Germline assignment: CDR1 SGHRS and CDR2 YFSETQ. DNA for the CDR3: TGCGCCAGCACCCTGGGGACTAGCGGGTTTCCAGATACGCAGTATTTT. Its translation: CASTLGTSGFPDTQYF.

This clone has only one observation. The chain links TRBV5-6 to TRBJ2-5, with D unresolved. V was shortened by 5 bases and J by 2 bases, with 4 bases between the two germline ends. The CDR3 is made up of 11 amino acids. Germline V gene sequence: CDR1 SGHDT, CDR2 YYEEEE. The CDR3 nucleotides read TGTGCCAGCAGGAGTCAAGAGACCCAGTACTTC. Its translation: CASRSQETQYF.

The rearrangement uses TRBV5-1 and TRBJ1-4; D gene ambiguous. Germline assignment: CDR1 SGHRS and CDR2 YFSETQ. The CDR3 runs 15 residues. V dropped 3 bases and J dropped 1 base, with 10 bases sitting between them. The chain's CDR3 is CASSSSGVTNEKLFF. The CDR3, as DNA: TGCGCCAGCAGCTCCAGCGGAGTAACTAATGAAAAACTGTTTTTT. The complete variable domain, with remaining parts taken from reference TRBV5-1 and TRBJ1-4, reads KAGVTQTPRYLIKTRGQQVTLSCSPISGHRSVSWYQQTPGQGLQFLFEYFSETQRNKGNFPGRFSGRQFSNSRSEMNVSTLELGDSALYLCASSSSGVTNEKLFFGSGTQLSVL.

This clone showed up just a few times. The chain recombines TRBV30 with TRBJ2-7, with TRBD1 identical over 9 bases. V trimming: 1 base; J trimming: 4 bases; junction bases outside the gene matches: 5. This CDR3 has 14 residues. CDR1 is GTSNPN, CDR2 SVGIG, per germline (reference sequence). As DNA, the CDR3 is TGTGCCTGGAGTGAGACAGGGGGGTTGTACGAGCAGTACTTC. This gives the protein CAWSETGGLYEQYF.

The genes are TRBV3-1 (or the pseudogene TRBV3-2) and TRBJ1-6; 7 bases agree with TRBD1. In germline, CDR1 is LGHDT, CDR2 YNNKEL (reference sequence). V lost 5 bases to trimming and J lost 7 bases; unmatched junction nucleotides: 14. The CDR3 has 17 amino acids. CDR3 bases: TGTGCCAGCAGCTCCCGGGCCCTGACAGGGAGCAATTCACCCCTCCACTTT. The encoded protein is CASSSRALTGSNSPLHF.

The chain carries TRBV6-5 and TRBJ1-1, with 9 positions matching TRBD1. The CDR3 loop spans 14 amino acids. V shed 7 bases and J 7 bases; nucleotides not matched to a gene: 10. Germline CDR1 is MNHEY and CDR2 is SVGAGI. As DNA, the CDR3 is TGTGCCAGCATCCAACAGGGGGCTCGGATTGAAGCTTTCTTT. Translation gives CASIQQGARIEAFF.

The rearrangement uses TRBV19 and TRBJ2-3; TRBD1 matches at 9 bases. Germline V CDR1 and CDR2: LNHDA, SQIVND (reference sequence). This CDR3 region has 15 residues. V lost 6 bases, J lost 4 bases, and 8 bases stayed unmatched. The CDR3 DNA reads as TGTGCCAGTAGACCTGGGACAGGGCGGCCAGATACGCAGTATTTT. Translating it yields CASRPGTGRPDTQYF.

This sequence joins TRBV5-6 and TRBJ2-5; TRBD1 matches 10 bases. Germline V gene sequence: CDR1 SGHDT, CDR2 YYEEEE. Unmatched junction bases numbered 8, after V lost 5 bases and J lost 4 bases. CDR3 length equals 15 residues. CDR3 in DNA: TGTGCCAGCAGGAATCGACAGGGGGCAGTAGAGACCCAGTACTTC. Translating gives CASRNRQGAVETQYF.

V is TRBV18 and J is TRBJ2-2; D perhaps matches TRBD1 (7 bases). Germline-derived CDR1 and CDR2 are KGHSH and LQKENI. V was clipped by 3 bases and J by 6 bases, with 14 bases between them. The CDR3 is 15 amino acids. The CDR3 bases are TGTGCCAGCTCACCCCAGGAGGGGGCGGCCGGGGAGCTGTTTTTT. This gives the protein CASSPQEGAAGELFF.

The rearrangement joins TRBV19 to TRBJ2-2; a weak D match, TRBD1 (6 bases). Germline V gives CDR1 LNHDA, CDR2 SQIVND (reference sequence). This CDR3 comprises 13 residues. Trimming shortened V by 5 bases and J by 7 bases, and 11 bases separated the two germline ends. CDR3 loop: CASSGQGFGELFF. The DNA of the CDR3 is TGTGCCAGTAGTGGCCAGGGGTTCGGGGAGCTGTTTTTT.

This rearrangement joins TRBV11-2 to TRBJ1-2; TRBD1 matches at 7 bases. V gave up 4 bases and J gave up 5 bases; unmatched junction bases: 7. This CDR3 has 14 residues. The V gene's germline CDR1 is SGHAT and CDR2 FQNNGV. The CDR3 region has the DNA TGTGCCAGCAGCTCCGAGACAGGGACTTATGGCTACACCTTC. This gives the protein CASSSETGTYGYTF.